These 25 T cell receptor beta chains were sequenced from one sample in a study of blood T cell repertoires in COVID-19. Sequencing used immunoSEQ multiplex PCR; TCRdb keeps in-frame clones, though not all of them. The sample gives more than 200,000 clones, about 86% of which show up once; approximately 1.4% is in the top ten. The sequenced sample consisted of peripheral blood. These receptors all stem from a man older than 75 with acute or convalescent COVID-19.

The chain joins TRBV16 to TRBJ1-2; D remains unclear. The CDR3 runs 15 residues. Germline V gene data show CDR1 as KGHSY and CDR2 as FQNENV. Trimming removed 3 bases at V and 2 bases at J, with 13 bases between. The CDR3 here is CASSQREYSNYGYTF. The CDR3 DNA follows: TGTGCCAGCAGCCAGCGGGAGTATTCCAACTATGGCTACACCTTC. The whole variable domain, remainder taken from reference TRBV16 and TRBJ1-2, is GEEVAQTPKHLVRGEGQKAKLYCAPIKGHSYVFWYQQVLKNEFKFLISFQNENVFDETGMPKERFSAKCLPNSPCSLEIQATKLEDSAVYFCASSQREYSNYGYTFGSGTRLTVV.

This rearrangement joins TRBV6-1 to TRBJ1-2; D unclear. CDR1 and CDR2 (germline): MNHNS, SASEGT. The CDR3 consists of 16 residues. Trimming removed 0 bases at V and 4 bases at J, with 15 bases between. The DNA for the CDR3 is TGTGCCAGCAGTGAAGCGCTTCGATACAACCCCTATGGCTACACCTTC. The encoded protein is CASSEALRYNPYGYTF.

DNA of the CDR3: TGTGCCAGCAGTGAATCTTCGGGACAGGGTCCCCTCTCTGGAAACACCATATATTTT. It translates to CASSESSGQGPLSGNTIYF. The rearrangement joins TRBV2 to TRBJ1-3; 9 bases agree with TRBD1. Trimming removed 2 bases from V and 0 bases from J; junction bases left unmatched: 11. The CDR3 sequence is 19 residues long. Looked up from germline, CDR1 is SNHLY and CDR2 is FYNNEI. The variable domain in full, completed from reference TRBV2 and TRBJ1-3, reads EPEVTQTPSHQVTQMGQEVILRCVPISNHLYFYWYRQILGQKVEFLVSFYNNEISEKSEIFDDQFSVERPDGSNFTLKIRSTKLEDSAMYFCASSESSGQGPLSGNTIYFGEGSWLTVV.

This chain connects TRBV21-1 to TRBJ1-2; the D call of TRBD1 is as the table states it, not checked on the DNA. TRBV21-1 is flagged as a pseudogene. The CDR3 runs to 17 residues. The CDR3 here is CASSKRKVPGGCYGYTF. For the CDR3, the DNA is TGTGCCAGCAGCAAACGAAAGGTTCCAGGGGGCTGCTATGGCTACACCTTC.

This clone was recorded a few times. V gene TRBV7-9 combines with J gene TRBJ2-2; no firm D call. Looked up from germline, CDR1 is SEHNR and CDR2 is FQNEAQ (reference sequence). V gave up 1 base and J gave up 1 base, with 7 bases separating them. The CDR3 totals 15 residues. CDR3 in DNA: TGTGCCAGCAGCTTAGTTCGGTTGAACACCGGGGAGCTGTTTTTT. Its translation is CASSLVRLNTGELFF.

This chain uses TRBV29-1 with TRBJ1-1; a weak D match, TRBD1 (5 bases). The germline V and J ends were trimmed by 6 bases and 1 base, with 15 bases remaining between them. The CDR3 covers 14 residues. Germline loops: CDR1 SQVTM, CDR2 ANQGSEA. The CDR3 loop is CSVRRGDRNTEAFF. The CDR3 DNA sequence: TGCAGCGTGCGGCGGGGGGATAGGAACACTGAAGCTTTCTTT. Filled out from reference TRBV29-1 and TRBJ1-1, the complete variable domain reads SAVISQKPSRDICQRGTSLTIQCQVDSQVTMMFWYRQQPGQSLTLIATANQGSEATYESGFVIDKFPISRPNLTFSTLTVSNMSPEDSSIYLCSVRRGDRNTEAFFGQGTRLTVV.

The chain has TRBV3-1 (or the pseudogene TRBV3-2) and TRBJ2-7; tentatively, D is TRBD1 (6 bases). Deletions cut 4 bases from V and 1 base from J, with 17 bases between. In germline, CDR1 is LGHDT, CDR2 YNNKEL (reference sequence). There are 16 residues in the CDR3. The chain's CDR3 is CASSLNRVIRSYEQYF. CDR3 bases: TGTGCCAGCAGCCTAAACAGGGTAATTAGGTCCTACGAGCAGTACTTC.

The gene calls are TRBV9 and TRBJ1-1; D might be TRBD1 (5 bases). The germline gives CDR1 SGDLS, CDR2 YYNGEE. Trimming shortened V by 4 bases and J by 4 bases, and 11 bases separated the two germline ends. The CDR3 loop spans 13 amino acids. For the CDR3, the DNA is TGTGCCAGCAGCTTACGGGGGGGCACTGAAGCTTTCTTT. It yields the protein CASSLRGGTEAFF.

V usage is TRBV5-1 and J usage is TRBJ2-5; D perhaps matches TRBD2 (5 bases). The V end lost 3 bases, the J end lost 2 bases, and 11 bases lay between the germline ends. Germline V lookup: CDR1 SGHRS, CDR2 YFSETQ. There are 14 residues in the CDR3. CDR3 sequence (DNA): TGCGCCAGCAGCTCCACGGACTTACAAGAGACCCAGTACTTC. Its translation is CASSSTDLQETQYF.

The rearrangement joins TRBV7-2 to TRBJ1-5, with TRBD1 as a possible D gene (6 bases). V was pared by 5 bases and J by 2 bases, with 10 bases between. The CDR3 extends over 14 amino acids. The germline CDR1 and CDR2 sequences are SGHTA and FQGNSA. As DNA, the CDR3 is TGTGCCAGCAGCCTACGACAGGGCAATCAGCCCCAGCATTTT. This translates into CASSLRQGNQPQHF. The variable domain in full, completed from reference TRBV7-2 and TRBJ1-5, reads GAGVSQSPSNKVTEKGKDVELRCDPISGHTALYWYRQSLGQGLEFLIYFQGNSAPDKSGLPSDRFSAERTGGSVSTLTIQRTQQEDSAVYLCASSLRQGNQPQHFGDGTRLSIL.

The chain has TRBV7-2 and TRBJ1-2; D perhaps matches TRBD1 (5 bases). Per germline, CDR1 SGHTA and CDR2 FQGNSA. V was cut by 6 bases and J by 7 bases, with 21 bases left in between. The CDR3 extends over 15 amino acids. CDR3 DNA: TGTGCCAGCAGTCCTTCGGGGGGAGAGGGCTTTGGCTACACCTTC. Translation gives CASSPSGGEGFGYTF.

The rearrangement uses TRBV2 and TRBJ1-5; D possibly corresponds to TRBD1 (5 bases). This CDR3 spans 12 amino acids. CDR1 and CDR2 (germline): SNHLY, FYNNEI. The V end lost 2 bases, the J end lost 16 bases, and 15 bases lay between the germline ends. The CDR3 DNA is TGTGCCAGCAGTGAAAGGGGCAGGTCTCGTCATTTT. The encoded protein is CASSERGRSRHF.

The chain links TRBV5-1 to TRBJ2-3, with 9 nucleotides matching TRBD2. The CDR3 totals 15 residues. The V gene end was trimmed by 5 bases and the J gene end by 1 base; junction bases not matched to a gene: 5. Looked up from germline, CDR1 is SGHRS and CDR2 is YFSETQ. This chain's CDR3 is CASSPERGGTDTQYF. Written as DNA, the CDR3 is TGCGCCAGCAGTCCGGAGCGGGGGGGCACAGATACGCAGTATTTT.

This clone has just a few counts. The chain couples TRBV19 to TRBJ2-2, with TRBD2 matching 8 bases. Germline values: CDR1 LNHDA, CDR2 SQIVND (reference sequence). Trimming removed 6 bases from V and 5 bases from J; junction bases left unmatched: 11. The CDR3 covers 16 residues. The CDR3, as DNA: TGTGCCAGTAGCTCCTCGGGAGGGTCTCGGACCGGGGAGCTGTTTTTT. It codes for CASSSSGGSRTGELFF.

CDR3 bases: TGTGCCAGCAGCCAAGTAAGAGTGACAGGCAGTTCACCCCTCCACTTT. Protein product: CASSQVRVTGSSPLHF. J is TRBJ1-6 and V is TRBV3-1 (or the pseudogene TRBV3-2), with D possibly matching TRBD1 (6 bases). There are 16 residues in the CDR3. The V and J ends lost 1 base and 9 bases respectively, with 16 bases between them. Germline V gene sequence: CDR1 LGHDT, CDR2 YNNKEL (reference sequence).

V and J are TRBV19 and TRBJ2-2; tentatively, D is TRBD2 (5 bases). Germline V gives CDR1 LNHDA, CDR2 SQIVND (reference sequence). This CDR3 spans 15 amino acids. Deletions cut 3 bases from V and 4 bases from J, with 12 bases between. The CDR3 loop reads CASSITQAATGELFF. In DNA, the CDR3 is TGTGCCAGTAGTATTACCCAAGCGGCCACCGGGGAGCTGTTTTTT.

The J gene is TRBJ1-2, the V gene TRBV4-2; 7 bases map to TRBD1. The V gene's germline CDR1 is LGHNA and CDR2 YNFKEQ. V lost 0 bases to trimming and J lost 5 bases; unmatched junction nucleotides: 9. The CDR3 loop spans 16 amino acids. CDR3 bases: TGTGCCAGCAGCCAAGATACGGACAGGAACGGTTATGGCTACACCTTC. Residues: CASSQDTDRNGYGYTF.

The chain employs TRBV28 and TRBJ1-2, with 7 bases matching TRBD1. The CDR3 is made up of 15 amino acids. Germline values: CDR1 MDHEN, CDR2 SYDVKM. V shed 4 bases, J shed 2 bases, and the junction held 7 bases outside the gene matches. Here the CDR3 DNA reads TGTGCCAGCAGTTCCCACGGCAGGGGGAACTATGGCTACACCTTC. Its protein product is CASSSHGRGNYGYTF.

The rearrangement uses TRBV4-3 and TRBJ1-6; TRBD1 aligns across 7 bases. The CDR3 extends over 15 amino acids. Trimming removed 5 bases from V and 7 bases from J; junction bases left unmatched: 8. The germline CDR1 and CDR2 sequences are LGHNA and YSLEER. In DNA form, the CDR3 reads TGCGCCAGCAGCGAATTGTCGACAGGGAATTCACCCCTCCACTTT. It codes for CASSELSTGNSPLHF.

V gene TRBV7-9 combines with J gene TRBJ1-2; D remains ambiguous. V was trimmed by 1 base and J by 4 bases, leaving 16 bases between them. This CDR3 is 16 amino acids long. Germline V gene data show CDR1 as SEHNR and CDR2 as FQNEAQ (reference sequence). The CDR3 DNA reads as TGTGCCAGCAGCTTAGAAGGGATCGGGAGAAGCTATGGCTACACCTTC. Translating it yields CASSLEGIGRSYGYTF.

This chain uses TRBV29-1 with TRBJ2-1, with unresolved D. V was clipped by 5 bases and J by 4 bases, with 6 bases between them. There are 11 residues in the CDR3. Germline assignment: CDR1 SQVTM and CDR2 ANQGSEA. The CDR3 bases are TGCAGCGTTCCGGTTTACAATGAGCAGTTCTTC. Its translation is CSVPVYNEQFF.

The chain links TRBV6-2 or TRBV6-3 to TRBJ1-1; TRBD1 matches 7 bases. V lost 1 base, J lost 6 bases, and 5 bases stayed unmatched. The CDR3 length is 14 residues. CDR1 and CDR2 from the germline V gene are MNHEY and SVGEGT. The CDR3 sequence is CASSYLRGLAEAFF. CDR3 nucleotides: TGTGCCAGCAGTTACTTGAGGGGGCTGGCTGAAGCTTTCTTT.

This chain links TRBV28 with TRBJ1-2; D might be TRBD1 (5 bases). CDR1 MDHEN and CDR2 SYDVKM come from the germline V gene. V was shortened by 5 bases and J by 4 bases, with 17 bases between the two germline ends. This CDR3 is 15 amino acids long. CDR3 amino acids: CASSLPDSRIYGYTF. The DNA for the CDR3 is TGTGCCAGCAGTCTCCCCGACAGTCGAATCTATGGCTACACCTTC.

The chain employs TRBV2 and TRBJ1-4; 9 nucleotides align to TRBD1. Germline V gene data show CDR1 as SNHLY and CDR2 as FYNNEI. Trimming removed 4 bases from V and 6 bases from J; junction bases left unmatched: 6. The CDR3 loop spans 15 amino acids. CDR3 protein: CASSGPGQGDEKLFF. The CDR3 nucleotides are TGTGCCAGCAGTGGCCCGGGACAGGGAGATGAAAAACTGTTTTTT.

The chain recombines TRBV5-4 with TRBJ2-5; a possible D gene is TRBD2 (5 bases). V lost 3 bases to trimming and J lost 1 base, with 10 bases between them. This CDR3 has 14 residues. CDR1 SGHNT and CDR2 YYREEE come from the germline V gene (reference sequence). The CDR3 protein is CASSWTFSQETQYF. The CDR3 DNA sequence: TGTGCCAGCAGCTGGACTTTCTCCCAAGAGACCCAGTACTTC.